Listed here are 13 T cell receptor beta chains from one sample, sequenced in a study of cytomegalovirus exposure and HLA in healthy donors. Primers included in the PCR were 60 Vbeta and 13 Jbeta primers. Libraries were prepared by immunoSEQ multiplex PCR; TCRdb keeps only in-frame clonotypes and omits some of them. This table holds approximately 120,000 clones. Sample: PBMCs. The receptors were gathered from a woman aged 60-75 years in good health and CMV-seronegative.

The chain employs TRBV2 and TRBJ1-1; possible D gene TRBD1, 6 bases. This CDR3 comprises 15 residues. The V end lost 1 base, the J end lost 0 bases, and 9 bases lay between the germline ends. The germline gives CDR1 SNHLY, CDR2 FYNNEI. As DNA, the CDR3 is TGTGCCAGCAGTGAAGACAGGGTGATGAACACTGAAGCTTTCTTT. Encoded protein: CASSEDRVMNTEAFF. Full variable domain (outside the CDR3, taken from reference TRBV2 and TRBJ1-1): EPEVTQTPSHQVTQMGQEVILRCVPISNHLYFYWYRQILGQKVEFLVSFYNNEISEKSEIFDDQFSVERPDGSNFTLKIRSTKLEDSAMYFCASSEDRVMNTEAFFGQGTRLTVV.

The chain links TRBV28 to TRBJ1-2; the match to TRBD1 covers 7 bases. The CDR3 is 13 residues long. V dropped 3 bases and J dropped 6; count of bases not matched to a gene: 4. CDR1 and CDR2 (germline): MDHEN, SYDVKM. CDR3 loop: CASSFGDRHGYTF. The CDR3 region has the DNA TGTGCCAGCAGTTTTGGGGACAGACATGGCTACACCTTC.

The chain couples TRBV6-6 to TRBJ1-5; D is possibly TRBD1 (5 bases). Per germline, CDR1 MNHNY and CDR2 SVGAGI (reference sequence). The CDR3 loop spans 14 amino acids. V shed 6 bases and J shed 1 base, with 10 bases lying between them. DNA of the CDR3: TGTGCCAGCAGCGGACAAATCAGCAATCAGCCCCAGCATTTT. It encodes CASSGQISNQPQHF.

V gene TRBV9 combines with J gene TRBJ2-1, with a possible D match to TRBD2 (5 bases). The CDR3 spans 16 residues. Germline loops: CDR1 SGDLS, CDR2 YYNGEE. V was trimmed by 1 base and J by 0 bases, leaving 11 bases between them. This CDR3 is CASSVNRAVSYNEQFF. CDR3 DNA sequence: TGTGCCAGCAGCGTAAACCGAGCGGTCTCCTACAATGAGCAGTTCTTC.

J is TRBJ1-5 and V is TRBV15; 7 bases are a match to TRBD1. Per germline, CDR1 LNHNV and CDR2 YYDKDF (reference sequence). J lost 4 bases, V lost 4 bases, and 7 bases had no gene match. The CDR3 consists of 15 residues. The chain's CDR3 is CATSISDRLNQPQHF. The CDR3 DNA reads TGTGCCACCAGCATTTCGGACAGGCTTAATCAGCCCCAGCATTTT.

The chain recombines TRBV9 with TRBJ2-3; D possibly corresponds to TRBD1 (5 bases). The CDR3 covers 18 residues. Germline lookup yields CDR1 SGDLS and CDR2 YYNGEE. Trimming removed 4 bases at V and 1 base at J, with 22 bases between. CDR3: CASSLQAITTLGTDTQYF. CDR3 sequence (DNA): TGTGCCAGCAGCCTACAGGCCATTACCACGTTGGGCACAGATACGCAGTATTTT.

Written as DNA, the CDR3 is TGTGCCAGCAGTTACAGTGCGGGCCGGTCCACCGGGGAGCTGTTTTTT. Its protein is CASSYSAGRSTGELFF. J is TRBJ2-2 and V is TRBV6-6, with a tentative D call TRBD2 (5 bases). The CDR3 totals 16 residues. The germline V and J ends were trimmed by 2 bases and 4 bases, with 14 bases remaining between them. CDR1 and CDR2 (germline): MNHNY, SVGAGI (reference sequence).

The chain uses TRBV9 and TRBJ2-2; possibly TRBD2 for D (5 bases). The CDR3 spans 15 residues. CDR1 is SGDLS and CDR2 is YYNGEE in the germline V gene. Trimming cost V 4 bases and J 4 bases, with 14 bases left between them. CDR3 protein: CASSPGGMGTGELFF. The CDR3 nucleotides read TGTGCCAGCAGCCCTGGAGGTATGGGCACCGGGGAGCTGTTTTTT.

CDR3 nucleotide sequence: TGCGCCAGCAGCTCGGGGAACACTGAAGCTTTCTTT. Residues: CASSSGNTEAFF. The chain is built from TRBV5-1 and TRBJ1-1; no clear D gene. The CDR3 contains 12 residues. Germline values: CDR1 SGHRS, CDR2 YFSETQ. Trimming stripped 3 bases from V and 1 base from J, with 4 bases between.

J is TRBJ2-1 and V is TRBV10-2; the match to TRBD1 covers 8 bases. With 4 bases clipped from V and 8 bases from J, the junction kept 7 bases outside the gene matches. The germline CDR1 and CDR2 sequences are WSHSY and SAAADI. The CDR3 runs to 14 residues. CDR3 loop: CASSAGQGVDEQFF. The CDR3 bases are TGCGCCAGCAGTGCTGGACAGGGAGTGGATGAGCAGTTCTTC.

The V call is TRBV19, the J call TRBJ2-5; 13 bases are shared with TRBD2. Near its end, the DNA agrees better with TRBJ2-7, so the J call may be wrong. Germline V gene lookup returns CDR1 LNHDA and CDR2 SQIVND (reference sequence). The CDR3 has 18 amino acids. CDR3 protein: CASSILVGTSGDFYEQYF. The DNA of the CDR3 is TGTGCCAGTAGTATCCTAGTTGGGACTAGCGGGGACTTCTACGAGCAGTACTTC.

The gene calls are TRBV2 and TRBJ1-4; 11 bases align to TRBD1. Germline values: CDR1 SNHLY, CDR2 FYNNEI. The V gene end was trimmed by 6 bases and the J gene end by 7 bases; junction bases not matched to a gene: 7. The CDR3 runs 15 residues. This CDR3 is CASRGGQGVREKLFF. The CDR3 DNA sequence: TGTGCCAGCAGGGGGGGACAGGGGGTTCGTGAAAAACTGTTTTTT.

The genes are TRBV28 and TRBJ1-2; 7 nucleotides match TRBD1. With V trimmed by 5 bases and J by 5 bases, 11 bases remained unmatched. The CDR3 has 15 residues. CDR1 and CDR2 (germline): MDHEN, SYDVKM. CDR3 in amino acids: CASSERTGLQYGYTF. CDR3 coding DNA: TGTGCCAGCAGTGAACGGACAGGTCTTCAATATGGCTACACCTTC.